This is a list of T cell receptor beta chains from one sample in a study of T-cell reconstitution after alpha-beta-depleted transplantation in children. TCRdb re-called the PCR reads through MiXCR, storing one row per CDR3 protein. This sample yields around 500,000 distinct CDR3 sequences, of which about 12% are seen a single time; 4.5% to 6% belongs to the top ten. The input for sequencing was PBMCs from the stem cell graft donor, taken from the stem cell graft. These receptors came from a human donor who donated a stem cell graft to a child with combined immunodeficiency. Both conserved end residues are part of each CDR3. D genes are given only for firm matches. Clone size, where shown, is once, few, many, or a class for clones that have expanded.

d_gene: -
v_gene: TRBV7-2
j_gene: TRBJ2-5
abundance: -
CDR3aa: CASSLEEETQYF
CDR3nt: TGTGCCAGCAGCTTAGAGGAGGAGACCCAGTACTTC

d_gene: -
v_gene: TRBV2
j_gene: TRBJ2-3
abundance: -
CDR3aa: CASSESPVVTQYF
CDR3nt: TGTGCCAGCAGTGAGTCACCAGTCGTTACGCAGTATTTT

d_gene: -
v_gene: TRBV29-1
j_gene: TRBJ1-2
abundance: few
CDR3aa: CSVEVRGTLGDGYTF
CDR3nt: TGCAGCGTTGAAGTTCGGGGGACACTAGGGGATGGCTACACCTTC

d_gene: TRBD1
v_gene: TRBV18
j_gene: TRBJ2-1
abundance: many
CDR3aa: CASSPRQGNNEQFF
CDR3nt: TGTGCCAGCTCACCGCGACAGGGTAACAATGAGCAGTTCTTC

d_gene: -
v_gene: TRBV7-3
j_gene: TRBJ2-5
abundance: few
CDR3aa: CASSFRGLKETQYF
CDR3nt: TGTGCCAGCAGCTTCAGGGGACTGAAAGAGACCCAGTACTTC

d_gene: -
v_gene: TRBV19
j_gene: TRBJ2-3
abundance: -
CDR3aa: CASSIRDSGPDTQYF
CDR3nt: TGTGCCAGTAGTATCCGGGACTCGGGGCCAGATACGCAGTATTTT

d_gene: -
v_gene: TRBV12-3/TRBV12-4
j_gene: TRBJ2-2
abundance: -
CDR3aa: CASSRGYTGELFF
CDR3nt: TGTGCCAGCTCCCGGGGGTACACCGGGGAGCTGTTTTTT

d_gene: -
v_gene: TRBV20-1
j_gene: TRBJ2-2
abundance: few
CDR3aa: CSARDPGGEGELFF
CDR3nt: TGCAGTGCTAGAGATCCGGGGGGCGAGGGGGAGCTGTTTTTT

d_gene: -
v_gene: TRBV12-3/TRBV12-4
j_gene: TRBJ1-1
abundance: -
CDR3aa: CASSLEIDTEAFF
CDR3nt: TGTGCCAGCAGTTTAGAAATCGACACTGAAGCTTTCTTT

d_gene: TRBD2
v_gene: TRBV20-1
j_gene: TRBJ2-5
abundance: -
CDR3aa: CSAPIGLAGGETQYF
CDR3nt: TGCAGTGCTCCGATTGGACTAGCGGGAGGGGAGACCCAGTACTTC

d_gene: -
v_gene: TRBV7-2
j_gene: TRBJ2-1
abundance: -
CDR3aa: CASSAGPLGQFF
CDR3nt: TGTGCCAGCAGCGCAGGGCCGCTAGGGCAGTTCTTC

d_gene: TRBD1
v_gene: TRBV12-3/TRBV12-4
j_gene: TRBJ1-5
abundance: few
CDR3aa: CASSLEGAGNQPQHF
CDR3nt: TGTGCCAGCAGTTTAGAGGGGGCGGGGAATCAGCCCCAGCATTTT

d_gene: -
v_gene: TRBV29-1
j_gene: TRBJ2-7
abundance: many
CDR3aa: CSVLGLTNPPYEQYF
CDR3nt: TGCAGCGTTTTAGGGTTGACCAACCCCCCCTACGAGCAGTACTTC

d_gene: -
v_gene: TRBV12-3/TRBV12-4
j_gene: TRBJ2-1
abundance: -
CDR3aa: CASNIGTFSYNEQFF
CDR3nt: TGTGCCAGCAACATAGGGACATTCTCCTACAATGAGCAGTTCTTC

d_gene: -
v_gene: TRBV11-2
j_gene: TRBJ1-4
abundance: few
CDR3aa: CASSPWTGKNLGKLFF
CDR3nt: TGTGCCAGCAGCCCCTGGACGGGGAAGAATCTCGGAAAACTGTTTTTT

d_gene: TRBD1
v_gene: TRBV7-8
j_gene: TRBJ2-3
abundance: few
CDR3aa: CASSRGQDLSDTQYF
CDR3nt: TGTGCCAGCAGCAGGGGACAGGACCTTAGTGATACGCAGTATTTT

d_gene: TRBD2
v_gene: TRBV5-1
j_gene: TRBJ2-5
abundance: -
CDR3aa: CASSDLTSGGEGETQYF
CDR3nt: TGCGCCAGCAGCGATCTAACTAGCGGGGGCGAGGGAGAGACCCAGTACTTC

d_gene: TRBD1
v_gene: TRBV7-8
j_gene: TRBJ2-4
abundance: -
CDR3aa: CASSPTDRGEDIQYF
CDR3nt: TGTGCCAGCAGTCCTACCGACAGGGGGGAAGACATTCAGTACTTC

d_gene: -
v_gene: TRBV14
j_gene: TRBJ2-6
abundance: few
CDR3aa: CASSQGKGNGANVLTF
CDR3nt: TGTGCCAGCAGCCAAGGAAAGGGGAACGGGGCCAACGTCCTGACTTTC

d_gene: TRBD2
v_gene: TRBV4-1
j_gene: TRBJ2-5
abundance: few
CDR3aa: CASSSFGLAQETQYF
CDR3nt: TGCGCCAGCAGCAGCTTTGGACTAGCACAAGAGACCCAGTACTTC

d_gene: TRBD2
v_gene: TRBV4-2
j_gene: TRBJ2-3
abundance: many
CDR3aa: CASSQESGGAVDTQYF
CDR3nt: TGTGCCAGCAGCCAAGAAAGCGGGGGGGCTGTAGATACGCAGTATTTT

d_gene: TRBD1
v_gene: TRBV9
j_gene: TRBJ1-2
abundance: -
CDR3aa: CASSPRQGFGYGYTF
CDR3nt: TGTGCCAGCAGCCCGAGACAGGGTTTCGGCTATGGCTACACCTTC